The 22 T cell receptor beta chains below come from one sample, sequenced in a study of regulatory T cells in long-lasting Graves disease. Indicated time point: persistent/refractory GD, antithyroid drugs over 5 years with positive TRAb. Extracted PBMC RNA gave rise to the TCR library. Combining iRepertoire HTBI primers with Arm-PCR of CDR3 regions, the authors built TCR beta libraries. TCRdb analysed the multiplex PCR reads with MiXCR anew, one entry per CDR3 protein. The repertoire holds 310,000 or so distinct CDR3 sequences, with about 19% as singletons. The sample here was peripheral blood mononuclear cells (PBMCs), taken when the disease was refractory, from a patient treated with antithyroid drugs. All receptors derive from a female donor with Graves disease.

The chain joins TRBV9 to TRBJ2-5; 8 nucleotides match TRBD2. J lost 3 bases, V lost 1 base, and 5 bases had no gene match. Germline V lookup: CDR1 SGDLS, CDR2 YYNGEE. The CDR3 loop spans 15 amino acids. CDR3 in amino acids: CASSVYGRGEETQYF. The CDR3 bases are TGTGCCAGCAGCGTATACGGGAGGGGCGAAGAGACCCAGTACTTC. Variable domain in full (rest from reference TRBV9 and TRBJ2-5): DSGVTQTPKHLITATGQRVTLRCSPRSGDLSVYWYQQSLDQGLQFLIQYYNGEERAKGNILERFSAQQFPDLHSELNLSSLELGDSALYFCASSVYGRGEETQYFGPGTRLLVL.

V and J are TRBV20-1 and TRBJ2-7, with 9 bases aligning to TRBD2. The V gene's germline CDR1 is DFQATT and CDR2 SNEGSKA (reference sequence). J gave up 4 bases and V 0 bases, and 7 bases lay outside the gene matches. The CDR3 is made up of 15 amino acids. The CDR3 DNA reads as TGCAGTGCTAGAGATTATACTAGCGGGTTTTACGAGCAGTACTTC. Translation: CSARDYTSGFYEQYF.

This clonotype was observed many times. The V call is TRBV20-1, the J call TRBJ2-5; 10 bases line up with TRBD1. CDR3 length equals 16 residues. CDR1 and CDR2 from the germline V gene are DFQATT and SNEGSKA (reference sequence). V was clipped by 0 bases and J by 1 base; unmatched bases: 5. The CDR3 DNA follows: TGCAGTGCTAGAGAGAGGGACAGGGGACTCCAAGAGACCCAGTACTTC. Amino acid sequence: CSARERDRGLQETQYF.

In its sample, this clonotype was seen many times. The V call is TRBV12-3 or TRBV12-4, the J call TRBJ1-5, with 10 bases fitting TRBD1. The CDR3 sequence is 13 residues long. The V gene end was trimmed by 9 bases and the J gene end by 4 bases; junction bases not matched to a gene: 3. CDR3 nucleotides: TGTGCCAGTGGGGACAGGGGAAATCAGCCCCAGCATTTT. Amino acids: CASGDRGNQPQHF.

At least ten counts were recorded for this clonotype. The rearrangement joins TRBV12-3 or TRBV12-4 to TRBJ1-2; D remains ambiguous. The CDR3 totals 16 residues. The ends were cut back, 1 base at V and 2 bases at J, with 14 bases in the middle. The CDR3 DNA reads as TGTGCCAGCAGTTTAGGCGGAGACCTCGAGAACTATGGCTACACCTTC. Its translation is CASSLGGDLENYGYTF.

J is TRBJ1-6 and V is TRBV5-5; D is unresolved. Between the trimmed V and J ends, which lost 4 bases and 4 bases, there was a span of 15 bases. The germline V gene encodes CDR1 SGHKS and CDR2 YYEKEE (reference sequence). CDR3 length: 16 residues. In DNA, the CDR3 is TGTGCCAGCAGCCAAGGGTCAGGCCGGTATAATTCACCCCTCCACTTT. Translating it yields CASSQGSGRYNSPLHF.

The sample holds many counts of this clonotype. The gene calls are TRBV12-3 or TRBV12-4 and TRBJ1-4; D is possibly TRBD1 (6 bases). This CDR3 contains 14 residues. V was clipped by 7 bases and J by 4 bases, with 13 bases between them. This chain's CDR3 is CASTSRDNNEKLFF. CDR3 nucleotide sequence: TGTGCCAGCACCTCCCGGGACAATAATGAAAAACTGTTTTTT.

This clonotype was recorded many times. This sequence joins TRBV11-2 and TRBJ1-2; the D gene is possibly TRBD1 (6 bases). The CDR3 is 12 amino acids. V dropped 5 bases and J dropped 8 bases, with 12 bases sitting between them. Germline loops: CDR1 SGHAT, CDR2 FQNNGV. The CDR3 here is CASSLGGRGYTF. The CDR3 nucleotides read TGTGCCAGCAGCCTGGGGGGGCGAGGCTACACCTTC.

The gene calls are TRBV4-1 and TRBJ1-5; unclear D gene. Germline loops: CDR1 MGHRA, CDR2 YSYEKL. The length of the CDR3 is 12 residues. Trimming took 8 bases from V and 7 from J, leaving 12 bases between them. CDR3 protein: CASPRPEQPQHF. In nucleotides, the CDR3 is TGCGCCAGCCCCCGGCCCGAACAGCCCCAGCATTTT.

In this sample, this clonotype turned up many times. The rearrangement links TRBV7-9 to TRBJ1-2, with D perhaps matching TRBD1 (6 bases). The CDR3 contains 19 residues. Trimming pared 1 base from V and 1 base from J, leaving 22 bases between. Germline V gene sequence: CDR1 SEHNR, CDR2 FQNEAQ (reference sequence). In nucleotides, the CDR3 is TGTGCCAGCAGCTTAGAGGTCCGGACGGACAGCACCTTTAACTATGGCTACACCTTC. This translates into CASSLEVRTDSTFNYGYTF.

This clonotype has a count of ten or more. This chain links TRBV5-1 with TRBJ1-2; no clear D gene. Germline lookup yields CDR1 SGHRS and CDR2 YFSETQ. Trimming took 2 bases from V and 0 from J, leaving 8 bases between them. The CDR3 contains 14 residues. The CDR3 reads CASSFGWPNYGYTF. The DNA for the CDR3 is TGCGCCAGCAGCTTCGGATGGCCTAACTATGGCTACACCTTC. Variable domain in full (rest from reference TRBV5-1 and TRBJ1-2): KAGVTQTPRYLIKTRGQQVTLSCSPISGHRSVSWYQQTPGQGLQFLFEYFSETQRNKGNFPGRFSGRQFSNSRSEMNVSTLELGDSALYLCASSFGWPNYGYTFGSGTRLTVV.

This clonotype was picked up many times. This chain joins TRBV12-3 or TRBV12-4 and TRBJ1-5; perhaps TRBD1 as D (6 bases). Trimming took 3 bases from V and 6 from J, leaving 12 bases between them. The CDR3 consists of 14 residues. CDR3 amino acids: CASSFSQGGQPQHF. As DNA, the CDR3 is TGTGCCAGCAGTTTTTCACAGGGAGGTCAGCCCCAGCATTTT.

The chain carries TRBV30 and TRBJ2-7; D is perhaps TRBD2 (6 bases). The CDR3 consists of 11 residues. CDR1 and CDR2 from the germline V gene are GTSNPN and SVGIG (reference sequence). V lost 5 bases, J lost 7 bases, and 12 bases lay in between. The CDR3 DNA is TGTGCCTGGTCCCCAGGGAGGGAGCAGTACTTC. Residues: CAWSPGREQYF. Using reference TRBV30 and TRBJ2-7 for the parts outside the CDR3, the full variable domain is SQTIHQWPATLVQPVGSPLSLECTVEGTSNPNLYWYRQAAGRGLQLLFYSVGIGQISSEVPQNLSASRPQDRQFILSSKKLLLSDSGFYLCAWSPGREQYFGPGTRLTVT.

This clonotype was detected ten times or more. CDR3 sequence reads: CSARSVQGFSNQPQHF. In DNA, the CDR3 is TGCAGTGCTAGATCCGTACAGGGATTTAGCAATCAGCCCCAGCATTTT. The rearrangement links TRBV20-1 to TRBJ1-5, with a tentative D call TRBD1 (6 bases). This CDR3 comprises 16 residues. V was cut by 2 bases and J by 0 bases, with 14 bases left in between. Germline CDR1 is DFQATT and CDR2 is SNEGSKA (reference sequence).

This clonotype was seen only a few times. The chain recombines TRBV14 with TRBJ1-1; 7 bases align to TRBD1. CDR1 and CDR2 from the germline V gene are SGHDN and FVKESK. The CDR3 consists of 13 residues. The J segment lost 4 bases and the V segment lost 5 bases, leaving 4 bases of the junction unmatched. The CDR3 DNA reads TGTGCCAGCAGCGCACAGGGGTCCACTGAAGCTTTCTTT. Translated, it gives CASSAQGSTEAFF.

This clonotype was seen ten or more times. One end of the junction does not line up with germline, which may come from a read error. The chain uses TRBV7-9 and TRBJ2-5; D gene uncertain. CDR3 length: 15 residues. The V gene's germline CDR1 is SEHNR and CDR2 FQNEAQ (reference sequence). The CDR3 sequence is CTSSRQPGPQETQYF. The CDR3, as DNA: TGTACCAGCAGTCGACAACCAGGCCCACAAGAGACCCAGTACTTC. Supplemented by reference TRBV7-9 and TRBJ2-5, the full variable domain reads DTGVSQNPRHKITKRGQNVTFRCDPISEHNRLYWYRQTLGQGPEFLTYFQNEAQLEKSRLLSDRFSAERPKGSFSTLEIQRTEQGDSAMYLCTSSRQPGPQETQYFGPGTRLLVL.

A note on this clonotype: A much larger clone sits a single nucleotide away, making a read error possible. This rearrangement joins TRBV27 to TRBJ1-5; TRBD1 aligns across 7 bases. This CDR3 spans 15 amino acids. In germline, CDR1 is MNHEY, CDR2 SMNVEV (reference sequence). J gave up 3 bases and V 8 bases, and 10 bases lay outside the gene matches. CDR3 loop: CASSTGTEANQPQHF. CDR3 coding DNA: TGTGCCAGCTCCACTGGGACAGAGGCCAATCAGCCCCAGCATTTT.

Of note for this clonotype: A much larger clonotype is one base distant, so this may be a read error. The chain employs TRBV9 and TRBJ1-4; TRBD1 agrees at 9 bases. The CDR3 extends over 16 amino acids. Germline lookup yields CDR1 SGDLS and CDR2 YYNGEE. The CDR3 coding sequence is TGTGCCGGCAGCCATAGGGACAGGGCGGATAATGAAAAACTGTTTTTT. Translating it yields CAGSHRDRADNEKLFF. The variable domain in full, completed from reference TRBV9 and TRBJ1-4, reads DSGVTQTPKHLITATGQRVTLRCSPRSGDLSVYWYQQSLDQGLQFLIQYYNGEERAKGNILERFSAQQFPDLHSELNLSSLELGDSALYFCAGSHRDRADNEKLFFGSGTQLSVL.

This clonotype has at least ten counts. The J gene is TRBJ2-5, the V gene TRBV11-2; 13 bases match TRBD2. The J segment lost 4 bases and the V segment lost 1 base, leaving 9 bases of the junction unmatched. CDR1 is SGHAT, CDR2 FQNNGV, per germline. This CDR3 comprises 18 residues. The CDR3, as DNA: TGTGCCAGCAGCTTAGGGACTAGCGGGAGTTATTTGGGAGAGACCCAGTACTTC. It encodes CASSLGTSGSYLGETQYF.

The rearrangement joins TRBV10-3 to TRBJ2-5, with D unresolved. Deletions cut 0 bases from V and 4 bases from J, with 6 bases between. Germline V gives CDR1 ENHRY, CDR2 SYGVKD. The CDR3 is made up of 13 amino acids. CDR3 nucleotides: TGTGCCATCAGTGAGTCGGGGTTAGAGACCCAGTACTTC. Protein sequence: CAISESGLETQYF.

This chain uses TRBV4-1 with TRBJ2-7; 9 bases map to TRBD2. This CDR3 comprises 17 residues. V lost 4 bases and J lost 4; bases outside the gene matches: 14. The germline V gene has CDR1 MGHRA and CDR2 YSYEKL. CDR3 in amino acids: CASSPLPKREDGYEQYF. The DNA of the CDR3 is TGCGCCAGCAGCCCCTTACCGAAGCGGGAGGATGGTTACGAGCAGTACTTC.

This clonotype showed up just a few times. The genes are TRBV27 and TRBJ2-5; D is unclear. Per the germline V gene, CDR1 is MNHEY and CDR2 is SMNVEV (reference sequence). V shed 8 bases and J shed 1 base, with 8 bases lying between them. The CDR3 length is 12 residues. Here the CDR3 DNA reads TGTGCCAGCGGGCGAGGCCAAGAGACCCAGTACTTC. Translation gives CASGRGQETQYF.